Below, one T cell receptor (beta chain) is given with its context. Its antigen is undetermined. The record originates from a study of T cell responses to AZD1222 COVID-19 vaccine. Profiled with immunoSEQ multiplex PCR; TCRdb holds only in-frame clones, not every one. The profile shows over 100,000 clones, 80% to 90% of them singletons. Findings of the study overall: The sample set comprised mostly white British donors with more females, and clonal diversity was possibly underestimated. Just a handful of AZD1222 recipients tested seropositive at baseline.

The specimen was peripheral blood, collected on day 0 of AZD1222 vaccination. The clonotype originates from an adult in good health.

In nucleotides, the CDR3 is TGTGCCAGCAGCCCCCAGGGGGTTAGAGGCTACACCTTC. Encoded protein: CASSPQGVRGYTF. J is TRBJ1-2 and V is TRBV5-5; 7 nucleotides line up with TRBD1. The V gene's germline CDR1 is SGHKS and CDR2 YYEKEE (reference sequence). V was clipped by 4 bases and J by 8 bases; unmatched bases: 8. The CDR3 is made up of 13 amino acids.